These T cell receptor beta chains were read from a single sample in a study of PD-L1 blockade in urothelial cancer. The table came from immunoSEQ multiplex PCR; TCRdb's copy has only in-frame clones and leaves some out. This sample has tens of thousands of clones, with 84% found just once. The sample here was PBMCs, taken around atezolizumab (anti-PD-L1) treatment. Receptors originate from a man aged 55 to 70 with urothelial cancer. Both conserved end residues are part of each CDR3. D genes are given only for firm matches. Rows may omit the clone size; those that give it use once, few, many or a size class.

>.|TRBV5-5|.|TRBJ1-1
TGTGCCAGCAGGGAAACGACAGGATACACTGAAGCTTTCTTT
CASRETTGYTEAFF
>once|TRBV5-4|.|TRBJ2-1
TGTGCCAGCAGCTGGGAAGGGGCACAACTCTACAATGAGCAGTTCTTC
CASSWEGAQLYNEQFF
>.|TRBV7-2|.|TRBJ1-3
TGTGCCAGCAGCAAGAGGTCTGGAAACACCATATATTTT
CASSKRSGNTIYF
>.|TRBV5-5|.|TRBJ2-2
TGTGCCAGCAGCTTGTTAGCAACGGGGTCGAACACCGGGGAGCTGTTTTTT
CASSLLATGSNTGELFF
>.|TRBV6-5|TRBD2|TRBJ2-5
TGTGCCAGCAGTTACACGGCGGGAGGGCAAGAGACCCAGTACTTC
CASSYTAGGQETQYF
>few|TRBV5-4|TRBD2|TRBJ2-5
TGTGCTATACAGCGGCTAGCGGGAGGCAACCAAGAGACCCAGTACTTC
CAIQRLAGGNQETQYF
>.|TRBV7-2|TRBD2|TRBJ2-7
TGTGCCAGCAGCTTAGATAGTTCAGGGACGTCGGGGGGATACGAGCAGTACTTC
CASSLDSSGTSGGYEQYF
>medium-sized|TRBV5-4|.|TRBJ1-2
TGTGCCAGCAGCTCCGGGTCGAGCTATGGCTACACCTTC
CASSSGSSYGYTF
>.|TRBV10-2|.|TRBJ1-5
TGCGCCAGCAGTGAATCTCTTCAGGGTCGGAATCAGCCCCAGCATTTT
CASSESLQGRNQPQHF
>.|TRBV27|.|TRBJ2-1
TGTGCCAGCAGTTTAGGCGGGGTCTCCTACAATGAGCAGTTCTTC
CASSLGGVSYNEQFF
>.|TRBV7-9|.|TRBJ1-4
TGTGCCAGCAGCTTGTCGGGATATAATGAAAAACTGTTTTTT
CASSLSGYNEKLFF
>.|TRBV6-5|.|TRBJ2-5
TGTGCCAGCAGTTACCGCGAGCGGGTGGAGACCCAGTACTTC
CASSYRERVETQYF
>.|TRBV28|TRBD2|TRBJ2-3
TGTGCCAGCAGTCAATTAGCGGGATTTACAGATACGCAGTATTTT
CASSQLAGFTDTQYF
>.|TRBV29-1|.|TRBJ2-5
TGCAGCGTGAGGGAGTCCGGGGAGACCCAGTACTTC
CSVRESGETQYF
>.|TRBV6-5|.|TRBJ1-5
TGTGCCAGCAAGGAGGGAGGGTTCAATCAGCCCCAGCATTTT
CASKEGGFNQPQHF
>.|TRBV18|TRBD2|TRBJ2-7
TGTGCCAGCTCACCAAGTTACCTTCAAGCGGGAGCTTCAGACGAGCAGTACTTC
CASSPSYLQAGASDEQYF
>.|TRBV18|.|TRBJ2-5
TGTGCCAGCTCACGGGCGGGACAGCAAGAGACCCAGTACTTC
CASSRAGQQETQYF
>.|TRBV5-4|TRBD1|TRBJ2-3
TGTGTCTCGGGACAGGGTGGGACAGATACGCAGTATTTT
CVSGQGGTDTQYF
>.|TRBV11-2|.|TRBJ1-3
TGTGCCAGCAGCTTAGCTCTAGGAACAGGAAACACCATATATTTT
CASSLALGTGNTIYF
>few|TRBV6-1|TRBD1|TRBJ1-2
TGTGCCAGCAGTGCGAGGGGGCAAGGTCATGGCTACACCTTC
CASSARGQGHGYTF
>once|TRBV7-3|.|TRBJ2-1
TGTGCCAGCAGCCATGGACTTAACTACAATGAGCAGTTCTTC
CASSHGLNYNEQFF
>.|TRBV29-1|TRBD2|TRBJ2-5
TGCAGTGGAGACCCAGCGGGAGGGGCCCAAGAGACCCAGTACTTC
CSGDPAGGAQETQYF
>once|TRBV7-6|TRBD1|TRBJ1-2
TGTGCCAGCAGCCGCGGGACAGGGGTATATGGCTACACCTTC
CASSRGTGVYGYTF
>.|TRBV5-6|TRBD2|TRBJ2-5
TGTGCCAGCAGTCGGACTAGCGGGCACCCGGGGGAGACCCAGTACTTC
CASSRTSGHPGETQYF
>.|TRBV2|TRBD2|TRBJ2-3
TGTGCCAGCAGTGAATGGCTTATAACTAGCGGGAAAGTGTTCGATACTAGCACAGATACGCAGTATTTT
CASSEWLITSGKVFDTSTDTQYF
>.|TRBV28|TRBD2|TRBJ2-5
TGTGCCAGCAGTCTTAGCGGGAGGCTCGGAGAGACCCAGTACTTC
CASSLSGRLGETQYF
>.|TRBV19|.|TRBJ2-7
TGTGCCAGTAGTAATGAGGCCAGCGAGGCTAATTTCTACGAGCAGTACTTC
CASSNEASEANFYEQYF
>.|TRBV11-2|.|TRBJ2-5
TGTGCCAGCAGCTTTTCTTCGGGGGAAGAGACCCAGTACTTC
CASSFSSGEETQYF
>.|TRBV5-1|TRBD2|TRBJ2-3
TGCGCCAGCAGCGCCTCTAGCGGGAGTGACGCAGATACGCAGTATTTT
CASSASSGSDADTQYF
>.|TRBV30|.|TRBJ2-5
TGTGCCTGGAGTGTAGGTAACGAGGGAGAGACCCAGTACTTC
CAWSVGNEGETQYF
>once|TRBV28|TRBD1|TRBJ1-2
TGTGCCAGCAGTTCAGGGGGCGCCGACTATGGCTACACCTTC
CASSSGGADYGYTF
>.|TRBV5-4|.|TRBJ1-1
TGTGCCAGCAGTCAGGGCTTCATGAACACTGAAGCTTTCTTT
CASSQGFMNTEAFF
>.|TRBV5-6|TRBD2|TRBJ2-7
TGTGCCAGCAGCTACGGACTAGCGGGTGGATACGAGCAGTACTTC
CASSYGLAGGYEQYF
>.|TRBV9|TRBD2|TRBJ2-7
TGTGCCAGCAGCGTGGGACTAGCGGGAACGTCCTACGAGCAGTACTTC
CASSVGLAGTSYEQYF
>.|TRBV6-1|TRBD2|TRBJ2-3
TGTGCCAGCACCGGGACTAGCGGGAGTTATACGCAGTATTTT
CASTGTSGSYTQYF
>.|TRBV5-1|TRBD2|TRBJ2-1
TGCGCCAGCAGCTTGGAGGGAGGGCGGTACAATGAGCAGTTCTTC
CASSLEGGRYNEQFF
>.|TRBV7-2|.|TRBJ1-1
TGTGCCAGCAGCTTACGGGGTCGGGACACTGAAGCTTTCTTT
CASSLRGRDTEAFF
>few|TRBV7-7|.|TRBJ2-7
TGTGCTAGCAGCTTACTAGGAGGGGTCGAGCAGTACTTC
CASSLLGGVEQYF
>.|TRBV18|.|TRBJ1-2
TGTGCCAGCTCACCAAGCGACGGTGGATATGGCTACACCTTC
CASSPSDGGYGYTF
>once|TRBV5-4|.|TRBJ2-7
TGTGCCAGCAGCCTGGGTAACGCCGAGTCCTACGAGCAGTACTTC
CASSLGNAESYEQYF
>.|TRBV27|.|TRBJ2-1
TGTGCCAGCAGTCAACAGGGCTACAATGAGCAGTTCTTC
CASSQQGYNEQFF
>.|TRBV29-1|.|TRBJ2-6
TGCAGCGTTGGACCCCTGAGACACCAAGAATCTGGGGCCAACGTCCTGACTTTC
CSVGPLRHQESGANVLTF
>.|TRBV5-1|.|TRBJ2-1
TGCGCCAGCAGCGCGACACTAGCTACTGAGCAGTTCTTC
CASSATLATEQFF
>.|TRBV11-2|TRBD2|TRBJ2-1
TGTGCCAGCAGCCCCGTTAGAGGGAGGGCGGACAATGAGCAGTTCTTC
CASSPVRGRADNEQFF
>few|TRBV4-3|TRBD2|TRBJ2-1
TGCGCCAGCAGCCCTCGACTAGCGGGGAACAATGAGCAGTTCTTC
CASSPRLAGNNEQFF
>.|TRBV4-1|TRBD1|TRBJ2-7
TGCGCCAGCAGCCAAGATCGGGCAGGGGGAGAGTACTTC
CASSQDRAGGEYF
>.|TRBV7-9|.|TRBJ2-5
TGTGCCAGCAGCCCACCGACAGGGAGGGAGACCCAGTACTTC
CASSPPTGRETQYF
>.|TRBV19|TRBD2|TRBJ2-7
TGTGCCAGCGGGACTAGCGGGAGGACCGAGCAGTACTTC
CASGTSGRTEQYF
>.|TRBV5-8|TRBD2|TRBJ2-1
TGTGCCAGCAGAGCAGGACTAGCGGTGAACAATGAGCAGTTCTTC
CASRAGLAVNNEQFF
>.|TRBV6-1|TRBD1|TRBJ1-1
TGTGCCAGCTTACTGGGACAGGCGAACACTGAAGCTTTCTTT
CASLLGQANTEAFF
>.|TRBV5-4|TRBD2|TRBJ2-7
TGTGCCAGCAGCCCAAACCAAGCGGGAGGCCTCAGGGGCGCCGAGCAGTACTTC
CASSPNQAGGLRGAEQYF
>.|TRBV5-1|TRBD1|TRBJ2-1
TGCGCCAGCAGAGCCGGGACAGCAGGCTACAATGAGCAGTTCTTC
CASRAGTAGYNEQFF
>.|TRBV18|TRBD1|TRBJ2-7
TGTGCCAGCTCACCCCCGGGACAGGGGCCGGGGGAGCAGTACTTC
CASSPPGQGPGEQYF
>.|TRBV19|TRBD2|TRBJ2-2
TGTGCCAGTAGTATCGTAGTCCTAGCGGGAGCGAGATGGACCGGGGAGCTGTTTTTT
CASSIVVLAGARWTGELFF
>once|TRBV28|TRBD2|TRBJ2-7
TGTGCCAGCAGGACTAGCGGGAGCAACAACGAGCAGTACTTC
CASRTSGSNNEQYF
>.|TRBV7-2|.|TRBJ1-3
TGTGCCAGCAGCTTAACGGTGTTAGCTGGAAACACCATATATTTT
CASSLTVLAGNTIYF
>.|TRBV2|TRBD2|TRBJ2-1
TGTGCCAGCAGTGAGCGGGAGACTAGCAATGAGCAGTTCTTC
CASSERETSNEQFF